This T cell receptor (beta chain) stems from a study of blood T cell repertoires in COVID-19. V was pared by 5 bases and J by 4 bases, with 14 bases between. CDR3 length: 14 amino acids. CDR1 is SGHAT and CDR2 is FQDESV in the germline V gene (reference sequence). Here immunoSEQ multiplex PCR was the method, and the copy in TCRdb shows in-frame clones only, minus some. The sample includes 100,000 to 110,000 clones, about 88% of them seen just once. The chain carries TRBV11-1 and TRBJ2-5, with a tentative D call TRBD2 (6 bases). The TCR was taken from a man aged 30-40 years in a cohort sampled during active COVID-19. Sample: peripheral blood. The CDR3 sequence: CASSESSVSETQYF. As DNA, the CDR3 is TGTGCCAGCAGCGAATCTAGCGTGTCAGAGACCCAGTACTTC.